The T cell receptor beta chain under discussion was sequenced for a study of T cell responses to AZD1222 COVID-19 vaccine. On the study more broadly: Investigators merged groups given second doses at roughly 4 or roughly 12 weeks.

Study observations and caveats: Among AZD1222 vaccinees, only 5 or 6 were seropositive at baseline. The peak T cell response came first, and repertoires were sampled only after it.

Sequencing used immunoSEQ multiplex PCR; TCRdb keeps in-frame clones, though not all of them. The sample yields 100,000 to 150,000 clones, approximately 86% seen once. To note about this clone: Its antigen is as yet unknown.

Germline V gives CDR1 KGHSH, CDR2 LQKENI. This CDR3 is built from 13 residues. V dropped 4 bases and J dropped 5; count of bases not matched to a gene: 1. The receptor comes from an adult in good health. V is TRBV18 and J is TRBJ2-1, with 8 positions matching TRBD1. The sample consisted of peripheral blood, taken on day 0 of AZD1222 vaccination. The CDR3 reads CASSRDRNNEQFF. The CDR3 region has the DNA TGTGCCAGCTCACGGGACAGGAACAATGAGCAGTTCTTC.